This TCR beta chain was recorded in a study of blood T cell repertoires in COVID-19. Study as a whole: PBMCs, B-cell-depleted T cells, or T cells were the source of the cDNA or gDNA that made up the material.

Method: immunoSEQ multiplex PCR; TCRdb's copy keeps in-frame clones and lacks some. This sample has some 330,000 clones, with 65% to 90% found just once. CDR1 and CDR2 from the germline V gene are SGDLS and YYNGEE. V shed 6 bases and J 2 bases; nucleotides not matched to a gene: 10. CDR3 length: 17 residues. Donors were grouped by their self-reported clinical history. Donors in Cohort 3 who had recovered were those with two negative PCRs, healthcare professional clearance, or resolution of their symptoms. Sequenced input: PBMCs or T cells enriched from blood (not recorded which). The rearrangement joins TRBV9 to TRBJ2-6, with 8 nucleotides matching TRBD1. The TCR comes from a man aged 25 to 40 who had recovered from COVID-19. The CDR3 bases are TGTGCCAGCACCGGGACAGGAATGAACACTGGGGCCAACGTCCTGACTTTC. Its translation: CASTGTGMNTGANVLTF.